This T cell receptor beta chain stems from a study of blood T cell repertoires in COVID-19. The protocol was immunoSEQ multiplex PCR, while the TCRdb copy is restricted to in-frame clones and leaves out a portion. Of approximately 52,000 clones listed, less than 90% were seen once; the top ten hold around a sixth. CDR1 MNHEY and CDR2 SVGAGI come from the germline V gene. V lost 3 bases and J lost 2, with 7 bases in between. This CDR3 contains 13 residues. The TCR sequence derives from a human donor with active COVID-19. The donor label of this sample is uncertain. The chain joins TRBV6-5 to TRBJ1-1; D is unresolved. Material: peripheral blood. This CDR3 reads CASSYWSNTEAFF. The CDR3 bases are TGTGCCAGCAGTTATTGGAGTAACACTGAAGCTTTCTTT.